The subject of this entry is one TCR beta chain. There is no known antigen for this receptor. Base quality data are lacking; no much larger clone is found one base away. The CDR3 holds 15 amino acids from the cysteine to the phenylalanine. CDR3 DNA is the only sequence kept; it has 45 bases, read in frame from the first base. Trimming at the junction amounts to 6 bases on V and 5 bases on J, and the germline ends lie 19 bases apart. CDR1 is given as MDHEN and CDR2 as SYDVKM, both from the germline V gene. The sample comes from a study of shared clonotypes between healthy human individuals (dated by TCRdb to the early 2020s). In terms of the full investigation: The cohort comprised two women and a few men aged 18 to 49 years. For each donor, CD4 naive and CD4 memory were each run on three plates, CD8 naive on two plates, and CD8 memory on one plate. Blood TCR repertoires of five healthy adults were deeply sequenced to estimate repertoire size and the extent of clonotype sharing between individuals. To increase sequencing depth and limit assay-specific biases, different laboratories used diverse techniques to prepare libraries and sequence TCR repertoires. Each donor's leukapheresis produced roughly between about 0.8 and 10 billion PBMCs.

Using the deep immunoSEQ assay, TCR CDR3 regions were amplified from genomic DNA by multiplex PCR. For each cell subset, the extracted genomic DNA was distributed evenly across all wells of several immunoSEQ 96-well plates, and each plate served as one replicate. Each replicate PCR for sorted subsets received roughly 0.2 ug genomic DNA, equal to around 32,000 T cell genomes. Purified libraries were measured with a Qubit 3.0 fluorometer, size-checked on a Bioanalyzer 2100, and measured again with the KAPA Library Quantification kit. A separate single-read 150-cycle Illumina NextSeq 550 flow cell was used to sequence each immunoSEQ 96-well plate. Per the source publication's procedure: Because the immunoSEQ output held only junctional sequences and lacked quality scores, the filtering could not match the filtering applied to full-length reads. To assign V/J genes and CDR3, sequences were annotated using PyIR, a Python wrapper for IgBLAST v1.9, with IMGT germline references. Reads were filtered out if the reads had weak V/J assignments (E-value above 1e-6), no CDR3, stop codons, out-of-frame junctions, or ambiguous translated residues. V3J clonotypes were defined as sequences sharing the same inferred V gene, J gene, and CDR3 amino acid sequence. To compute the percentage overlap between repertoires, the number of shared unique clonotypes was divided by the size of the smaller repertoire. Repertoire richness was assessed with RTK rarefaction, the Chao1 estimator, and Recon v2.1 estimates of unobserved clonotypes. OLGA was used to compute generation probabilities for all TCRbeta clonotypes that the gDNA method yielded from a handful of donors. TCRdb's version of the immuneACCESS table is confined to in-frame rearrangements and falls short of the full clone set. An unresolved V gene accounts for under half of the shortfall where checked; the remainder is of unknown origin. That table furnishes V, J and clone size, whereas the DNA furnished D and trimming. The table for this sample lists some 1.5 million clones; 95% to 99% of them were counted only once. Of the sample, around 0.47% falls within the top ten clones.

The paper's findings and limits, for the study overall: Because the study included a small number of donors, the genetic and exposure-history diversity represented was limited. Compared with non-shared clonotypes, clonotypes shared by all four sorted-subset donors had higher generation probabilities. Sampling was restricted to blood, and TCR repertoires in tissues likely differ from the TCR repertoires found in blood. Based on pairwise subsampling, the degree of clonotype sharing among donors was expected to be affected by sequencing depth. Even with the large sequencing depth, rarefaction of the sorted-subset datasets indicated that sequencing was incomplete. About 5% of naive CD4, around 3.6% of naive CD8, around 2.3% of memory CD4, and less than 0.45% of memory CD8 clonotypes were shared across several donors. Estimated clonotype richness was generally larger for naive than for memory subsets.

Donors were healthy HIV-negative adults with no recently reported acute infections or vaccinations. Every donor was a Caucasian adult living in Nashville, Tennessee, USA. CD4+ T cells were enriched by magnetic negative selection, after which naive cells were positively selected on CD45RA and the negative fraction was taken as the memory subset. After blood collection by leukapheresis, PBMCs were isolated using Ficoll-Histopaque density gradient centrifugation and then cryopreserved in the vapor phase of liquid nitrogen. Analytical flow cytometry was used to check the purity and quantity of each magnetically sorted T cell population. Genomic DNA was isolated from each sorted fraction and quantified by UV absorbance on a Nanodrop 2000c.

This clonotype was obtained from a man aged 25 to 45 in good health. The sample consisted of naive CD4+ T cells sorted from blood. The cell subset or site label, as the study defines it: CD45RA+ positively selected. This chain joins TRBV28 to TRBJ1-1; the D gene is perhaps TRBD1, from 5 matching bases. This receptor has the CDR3 CASRGRKVGNTEAFF. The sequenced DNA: TGTGCCAGCAGGGGACGCAAGGTCGGTAATACTGAAGCTTTCTTT.